Here is one T cell receptor beta chain with its context. What it recognizes is unknown. V dropped 2 bases and J dropped 3; count of bases not matched to a gene: 8. CDR3 length equals 18 residues. The germline V gene has CDR1 SEHNR and CDR2 FQNEAQ (reference sequence). The data belong to a study of cytomegalovirus exposure and HLA in healthy donors. Study conclusions and caveats: In a later analysis, HLA-C alleles had the fewest associated TCRs, DRB1 alleles the most.

Researchers ran the PCR with 60 Vbeta and 13 Jbeta primers. Profiled with immunoSEQ multiplex PCR; TCRdb holds only in-frame clones, not every one. The repertoire has around 140,000 clones, roughly four fifths of them found once; the top ten carry roughly 3.2%. The chain combines TRBV7-9 with TRBJ2-1; 12 bases are a match to TRBD2. Sequencing was carried out using PBMCs. The clonotype originates from a man aged 18 to 29 in good health and CMV-seropositive. CDR3 DNA: TGTGCCAGCAGCTTAAACCTCCGGACTAGCGGGAACTACAATGAGCAGTTCTTC. Protein: CASSLNLRTSGNYNEQFF.